This paragraph reports one T cell receptor beta chain. This CDR3 is built from 16 residues. Germline V gene lookup returns CDR1 SGHNT and CDR2 YENEEA. V lost 4 bases, J lost 6 bases, and 11 bases stayed unmatched. This record belongs to a study of blood T cell repertoires in COVID-19. Study overall: COVID-19 samples collected from the United States, Italy and Spain covered acute and convalescent phases. The cDNA or gDNA used as material had been derived from T cells, B-cell-depleted T cells, or PBMCs.

As processed by the authors: Cell counts per sample came from amplifying reference gene primers. The method was immunoSEQ multiplex PCR; TCRdb's version includes in-frame clones alone and lacks a portion of them. Clone size and V and J calls were adopted from that table, with D and trimming inferred from the DNA. The repertoire holds roughly 83,000 clones, with around 84% as singletons. This chain uses TRBV11-3 with TRBJ2-1, with 8 bases aligning to TRBD2. The TCR comes from a man at least 80 years old with active or convalescent COVID-19. Source material: peripheral blood. Here the CDR3 reads CASSSGGAIGANEQFF. In DNA, the CDR3 is TGTGCCAGCAGCTCCGGGGGGGCGATTGGGGCCAATGAGCAGTTCTTC.